These 15 T cell receptor beta chains were all obtained from the same sample, sequenced in a study of blood T cell repertoires in COVID-19 (dated by TCRdb to about 2020). The protocol used for the library was the immunoSEQ multiplex PCR assay. Entries here come from immuneACCESS through TCRdb and include only in-frame sequences with V and J called. Some clones fail to appear in such tables; in the studies checked, an unresolved V gene covers under half of the shortfall, and the cause of the remainder is unknown. This sample holds 150,000 to 200,000 clones; roughly three quarters were observed only once. Approximately 16% of the sample is taken by the ten largest. Sequenced: PBMCs or T cells enriched from blood (not recorded which). The origin of the receptors is a woman aged 50 to 65 with acute COVID-19.

CDR3 residues: CASSPIPGNTGELFF. The DNA for the CDR3 is TGTGCCAGCTCACCAATCCCGGGGAACACCGGGGAGCTGTTTTTT. The rearrangement joins TRBV18 to TRBJ2-2; D gene unclear. Germline assignment: CDR1 KGHSH and CDR2 LQKENI. The V and J ends lost 2 bases and 1 base respectively, with 8 bases between them. The CDR3 length is 15 residues.

The chain carries TRBV7-3 and TRBJ2-2, with D perhaps matching TRBD2 (6 bases). Germline CDR1 and CDR2: SGHTA and FQGTGA. The CDR3 length is 16 residues. V gave up 5 bases and J gave up 1 base, with 14 bases separating them. The CDR3 nucleotides are TGTGCCAGCAGCCGAAACGGAGGGGTGAACACCGGGGAGCTGTTTTTT. Translating gives CASSRNGGVNTGELFF.

The chain is built from TRBV6-5 and TRBJ1-4, with D possibly TRBD1 on 6 matching bases. This CDR3 contains 14 residues. Per the germline V gene, CDR1 is MNHEY and CDR2 is SVGAGI. The V end was cut by 7 bases, the J end by 8 bases, with 17 bases between. CDR3 amino acids: CASTRQANGEKLFF. The CDR3 DNA is TGTGCCAGCACCCGACAGGCGAATGGAGAAAAACTGTTTTTT.

This clone was observed a handful of times. CDR3 residues: CASSFNRAGGPYEQYV. CDR3 bases: TGTGCCAGCAGTTTCAATCGAGCAGGGGGCCCCTACGAGCAGTACGTC. This chain connects TRBV28 to TRBJ2-7, with 8 bases aligning to TRBD1. Germline loops: CDR1 MDHEN, CDR2 SYDVKM. V lost 3 bases, J lost 2 bases, and 9 bases stayed unmatched. The CDR3 spans 16 residues.

This clone was seen a single time. The chain uses TRBV19 and TRBJ1-1; 8 bases map to TRBD1. J was trimmed by 0 bases and V by 6 bases; bases with no gene match: 3. The CDR3 covers 14 residues. Per the germline V gene, CDR1 is LNHDA and CDR2 is SQIVND (reference sequence). CDR3 amino acids: CASSQGQVNTEAFF. In DNA, the CDR3 is TGTGCCAGTAGCCAGGGACAGGTGAACACTGAAGCTTTCTTT.

This rearrangement joins TRBV27 to TRBJ1-4; the D is unclear. V was trimmed by 1 base and J by 4 bases, leaving 13 bases between them. CDR1 MNHEY and CDR2 SMNVEV come from the germline V gene (reference sequence). The CDR3 runs to 16 residues. This CDR3 reads CASSLYATEGNEKLFF. The CDR3 nucleotides read TGTGCCAGCAGTTTATATGCCACCGAGGGTAATGAAAAACTGTTTTTT.

This sequence joins TRBV12-3 or TRBV12-4 and TRBJ1-2; no reliable D call. Trimming shortened V by 4 bases and J by 3 bases, and 9 bases separated the two germline ends. There are 13 residues in the CDR3. CDR3 loop: CASSSQYHYGYTF. The CDR3 DNA reads as TGTGCCAGCAGTTCACAGTATCACTATGGCTACACCTTC.

The count of this clone is one. This chain's CDR3 is CASGVAGHQETQYF. CDR3 nucleotide sequence: TGCGCCAGCGGGGTGGCGGGGCACCAAGAGACCCAGTACTTC. The chain uses TRBV5-1 and TRBJ2-5; D perhaps matches TRBD2 (6 bases). The germline gives CDR1 SGHRS, CDR2 YFSETQ. The V end lost 7 bases, the J end lost 0 bases, and 13 bases lay between the germline ends. The CDR3 covers 14 residues.

V and J are TRBV7-7 and TRBJ2-3; perhaps TRBD2 as D (5 bases). V lost 5 bases to trimming and J lost 0 bases, with 12 bases between them. Germline loops: CDR1 SSHAT, CDR2 FNYEAQ (reference sequence). This CDR3 region has 15 residues. CDR3 sequence (DNA): TGTGCCAGCAGCCGCGGACTCGACAGCACAGATACGCAGTATTTT. Protein: CASSRGLDSTDTQYF.

There are a few counts of this clone. The rearrangement joins TRBV5-1 to TRBJ1-2, with D unresolved. The CDR3 runs to 13 residues. Germline CDR1 is SGHRS and CDR2 is YFSETQ. V lost 0 bases and J lost 4, with 7 bases in between. CDR3 amino acids: CASSLAQSYGYTF. CDR3 nucleotides: TGCGCCAGCAGCTTGGCTCAGTCCTATGGCTACACCTTC.

There are many counts of this clone. V is TRBV5-1 and J is TRBJ1-4; D gene ambiguous. V lost 4 bases, J lost 4 bases, and 14 bases lay in between. Germline CDR1 reads SGHRS; CDR2 reads YFSETQ. This CDR3 region has 15 residues. DNA for the CDR3: TGCGCCAGCAGCACCGGGATAGGACTTAATGAAAAACTGTTTTTT. Residues: CASSTGIGLNEKLFF. The variable domain in full, with the rest retrieved from reference TRBV5-1 and TRBJ1-4, is KAGVTQTPRYLIKTRGQQVTLSCSPISGHRSVSWYQQTPGQGLQFLFEYFSETQRNKGNFPGRFSGRQFSNSRSEMNVSTLELGDSALYLCASSTGIGLNEKLFFGSGTQLSVL.

J is TRBJ1-4 and V is TRBV27; TRBD1 agrees at 7 bases. V lost 5 bases, J lost 7 bases, and 1 base stayed unmatched. CDR1 MNHEY and CDR2 SMNVEV come from the germline V gene (reference sequence). This CDR3 has 12 amino acids. CDR3 nucleotide sequence: TGTGCCAGCAGTAACAGGGGTGAAAAACTGTTTTTT. This encodes CASSNRGEKLFF. The full variable domain, its missing parts supplied by reference TRBV27 and TRBJ1-4, is EAQVTQNPRYLITVTGKKLTVTCSQNMNHEYMSWYRQDPGLGLRQIYYSMNVEVTDKGDVPEGYKVSRKEKRNFPLILESPSPNQTSLYFCASSNRGEKLFFGSGTQLSVL.

The chain recombines TRBV7-3 with TRBJ1-2; 8 bases fit TRBD1. The CDR3 totals 13 residues. From germline, CDR1 is SGHTA and CDR2 FQGTGA. V was clipped by 5 bases and J by 8 bases; unmatched bases: 7. CDR3 loop: CASSPTGATGYTF. The CDR3 region has the DNA TGTGCCAGCAGCCCGACAGGGGCTACCGGCTACACCTTC.

The chain combines TRBV3-1 (or the pseudogene TRBV3-2) with TRBJ2-3, with 7 bases matching TRBD2. CDR1 and CDR2 from the germline V gene are LGHDT and YNNKEL (reference sequence). The length of the CDR3 is 18 residues. The J segment lost 5 bases and the V segment lost 0 bases, leaving 14 bases of the junction unmatched. This chain's CDR3 is CASSQEVGASGVGDTQYF. The CDR3 DNA reads TGTGCCAGCAGCCAAGAAGTCGGGGCGAGCGGGGTAGGAGATACGCAGTATTTT.

The chain employs TRBV5-1 and TRBJ2-1; TRBD1 aligns across 10 bases. In germline, CDR1 is SGHRS, CDR2 YFSETQ. Trimming removed 4 bases from V and 3 bases from J; junction bases left unmatched: 1. The CDR3 length is 14 residues. CDR3 sequence reads: CASSRTGGYNEQFF. As DNA, the CDR3 is TGCGCCAGCAGCCGGACAGGGGGCTACAATGAGCAGTTCTTC.